This TCR beta chain is drawn from a study of blood T cell repertoires in COVID-19. Study in general: Sample material is recorded as cDNA or gDNA derived from T cells, B-cell-depleted T cells, or PBMCs.

Clones were read by immunoSEQ multiplex PCR, and TCRdb kept only the in-frame ones, dropping some. The table has approximately 100,000 clones, nearly 90% seen once. The CDR3 totals 14 residues. Germline V gene data show CDR1 as SGHTA and CDR2 as FQGNSA. V was shortened by 5 bases and J by 2 bases, with 12 bases between the two germline ends. Specimen: peripheral blood. The sequence was obtained from a woman aged 55-75 years with acute or convalescent COVID-19. This chain joins TRBV7-2 and TRBJ1-2; no firm D call. CDR3 in amino acids: CASSVQRVNYGYTF. CDR3 DNA sequence: TGTGCCAGCAGCGTCCAGAGGGTCAACTATGGCTACACCTTC.